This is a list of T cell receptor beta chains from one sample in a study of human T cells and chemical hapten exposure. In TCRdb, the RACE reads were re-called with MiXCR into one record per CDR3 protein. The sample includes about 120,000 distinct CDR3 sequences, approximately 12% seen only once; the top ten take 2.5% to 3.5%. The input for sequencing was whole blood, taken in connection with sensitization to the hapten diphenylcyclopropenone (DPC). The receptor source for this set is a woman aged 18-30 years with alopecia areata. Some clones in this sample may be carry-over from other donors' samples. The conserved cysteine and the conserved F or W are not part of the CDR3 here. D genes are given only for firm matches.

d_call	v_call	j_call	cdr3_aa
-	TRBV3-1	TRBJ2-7	ASSPGTLIYEQY
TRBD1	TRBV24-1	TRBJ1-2	ATSDFRTGHYGYT
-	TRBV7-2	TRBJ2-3	ASSLNTGTDTQY
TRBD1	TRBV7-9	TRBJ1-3	ASSLVPTGRHSGNTIY
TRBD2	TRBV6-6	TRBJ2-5	ASSAAVRPRGGRKTQY
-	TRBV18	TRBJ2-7	ASSPTPRDLHNEQY
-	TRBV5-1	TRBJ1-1	ASSLGQGLNTEAF
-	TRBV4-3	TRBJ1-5	ASSPYPNQPQH
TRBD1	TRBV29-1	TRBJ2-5	SVLGTGGRETQY
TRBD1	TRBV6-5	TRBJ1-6	ASSNRQGQNSPLH
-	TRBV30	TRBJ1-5	AWSGGGGQPQH
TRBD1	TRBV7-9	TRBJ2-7	ASSIGQGAYEQY